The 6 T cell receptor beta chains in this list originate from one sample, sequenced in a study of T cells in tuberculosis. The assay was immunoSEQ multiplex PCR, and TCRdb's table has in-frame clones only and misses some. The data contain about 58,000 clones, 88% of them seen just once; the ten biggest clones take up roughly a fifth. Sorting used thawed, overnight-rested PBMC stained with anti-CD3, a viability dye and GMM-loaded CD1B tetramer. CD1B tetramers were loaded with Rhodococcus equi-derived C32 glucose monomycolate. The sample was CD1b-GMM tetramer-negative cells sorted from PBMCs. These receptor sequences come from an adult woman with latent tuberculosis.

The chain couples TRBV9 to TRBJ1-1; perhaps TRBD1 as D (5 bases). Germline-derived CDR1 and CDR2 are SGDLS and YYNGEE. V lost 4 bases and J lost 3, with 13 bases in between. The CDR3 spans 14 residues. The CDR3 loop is CASSLVSGDTEAFF. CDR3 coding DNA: TGTGCCAGCAGCCTGGTTTCGGGGGACACTGAAGCTTTCTTT.

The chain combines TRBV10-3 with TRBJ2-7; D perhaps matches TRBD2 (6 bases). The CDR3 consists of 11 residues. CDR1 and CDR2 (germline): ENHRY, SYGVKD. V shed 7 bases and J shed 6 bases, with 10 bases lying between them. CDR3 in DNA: TGTGCCATCACGCGGGGATCCGAGCAGTACTTC. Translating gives CAITRGSEQYF.

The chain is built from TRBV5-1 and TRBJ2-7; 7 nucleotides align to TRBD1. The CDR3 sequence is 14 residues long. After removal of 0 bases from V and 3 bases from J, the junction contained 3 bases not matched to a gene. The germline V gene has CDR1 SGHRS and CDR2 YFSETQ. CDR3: CASSLAQGFYEQYF. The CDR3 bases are TGCGCCAGCAGCTTGGCACAGGGGTTCTACGAGCAGTACTTC.

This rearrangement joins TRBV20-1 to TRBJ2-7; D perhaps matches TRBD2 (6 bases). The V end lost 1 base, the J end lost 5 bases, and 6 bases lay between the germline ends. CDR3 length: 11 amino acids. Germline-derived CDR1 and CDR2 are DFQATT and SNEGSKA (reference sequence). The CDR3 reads CSARGGDEQYF. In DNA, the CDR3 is TGCAGTGCTAGAGGGGGGGACGAGCAGTACTTC.

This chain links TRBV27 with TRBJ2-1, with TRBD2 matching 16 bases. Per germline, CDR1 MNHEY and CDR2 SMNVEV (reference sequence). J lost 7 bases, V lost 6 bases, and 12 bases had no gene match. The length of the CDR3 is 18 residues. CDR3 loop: CASSQGLAGGPVKNEQFF. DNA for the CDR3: TGTGCCAGCAGCCAGGGACTAGCGGGAGGGCCGGTGAAAAATGAGCAGTTCTTC.

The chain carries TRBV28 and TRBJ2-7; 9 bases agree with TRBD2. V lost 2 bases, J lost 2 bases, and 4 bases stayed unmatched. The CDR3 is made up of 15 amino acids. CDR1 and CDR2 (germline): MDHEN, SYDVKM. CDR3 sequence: CASSLLAGMPYEQYF. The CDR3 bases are TGTGCCAGCAGTTTACTAGCGGGAATGCCCTACGAGCAGTACTTC. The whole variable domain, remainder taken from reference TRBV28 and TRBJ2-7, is DVKVTQSSRYLVKRTGEKVFLECVQDMDHENMFWYRQDPGLGLRLIYFSYDVKMKEKGDIPEGYSVSREKKERFSLILESASTNQTSMYLCASSLLAGMPYEQYFGPGTRLTVT.